This TCR beta chain was found in a study of blood T cells in healthy people across ages (dated by TCRdb to between 2015 and 2016). In the study overall: In model experiments, template switching captured roughly one uniquely barcoded TCR beta cDNA molecule for every two T cells. Four age groups were formed from the donors: young (average approximately 17 years), middle-aged (approximately 41), aged (62) and long-lived (approximately 80). To avoid experimental bias, donors of different ages were spread randomly across the sequencing lanes. Age-related changes in TCR beta repertoire diversity were measured in the study by deep sequencing normalized with unique cDNA molecular identifiers. For two donors (one aged 18 to 30 and one aged 80 or older), the study analyzed two additional independent replicas of 1 million unique cDNA reads from the same blood draw. On the study overall, not on this receptor specifically: Compared with the aged group, the long-lived group had more naive CD4+ T cells, fewer expanded clones and increased TCR diversity, a pattern suggesting age selection. Observed TCR beta diversity per million T cells fell roughly linearly with age, and a significant reduction was already apparent by age around 44. Conclusive comparison of naive and antigen-experienced compartments was prevented by the profiling of bulk unsorted PBMCs. The percentage of naive T cells measured by flow cytometry correlated strongly with observed TCR beta diversity. Estimates of total diversity from one million sequenced T cells were regarded as lower bounds and underestimates. Because the CMV infection status of the donors was unknown, age-related changes in expanded clonotypes may potentially have been confounded.

Systemically healthy Caucasian individuals from Russia, some 40 in total and aged 6 to 90 years, were included as donors. Each donor gave ten milliliters of peripheral blood, drawn into EDTA-treated Vacutainer tubes. PBMCs were isolated by Ficoll-Paque density-gradient centrifugation, with at least 6 million obtained per sample. Trizol reagent was used to extract total RNA from PBMCs, with at least 6 micrograms per sample. The percentages of naive CD45RAhigh/CD27high T cells were determined by flow cytometry on a PBMC aliquot from every donor. CDR1 and CDR2 were assigned from the germline V gene as SGHTA and FQGNSA. The CDR3 sequence holds 14 residues, the cysteine and phenylalanine included. The only DNA kept is the CDR3, 42 bases in frame from the first base. Unmatched junction bases come to 4, with V trimmed by 5 bases and J by 1 base. Libraries came from 5' RACE. Sequencing used an Illumina HiSeq 2500. A second about 7 to 11 cycle PCR used a sample-barcoded 5' primer and a J-beta primer mix. A template-switch 5' adaptor carrying 12 random nucleotides introduced a unique molecular identifier onto each TCR beta cDNA molecule. Each sample yielded at least 2.5 million CDR3-containing paired-end reads. First-strand cDNA synthesis was performed from all RNA using the Mint cDNA synthesis kit, with priming by a TRBC-specific oligonucleotide. All cDNA was treated with uracil-DNA glycosylase and then went through a first 18-cycle PCR with the universal primers M1SS and BC2_uni_R. The original methods were these. For normalization, 1 million high-quality reads were randomly selected from each sample, with every read carrying a distinct molecular identifier. Instead of being binned into consensus sequences, reads with shared molecular identifiers were discarded. CDR3 identification, clonotype clustering and error correction used MiTCR with a Q25 quality threshold and the strictest error-elimination algorithm. A nonparametric unseen species model using Euler transformation provided a lower-bound estimate of total TCR beta diversity. The public sequencing data were trimmed at Q25 with fastp and processed into clonotypes with MiXCR by TCRdb, which kept only in-frame beta chains. Each entry is one CDR3 protein sequence, shown with its most common DNA and genes. The V and J calls reflect TCRdb's pipeline rather than the authors' work. In this sample the table shows over 1,300,000 distinct CDR3 sequences, approximately 60% of which occur a single time. The ten largest clones represent 6.5% to 8.5% of the sample.

This clonotype showed up just a few times. What this receptor recognizes is not known. No quality values exist for individual bases; no much larger clone is one base distant. Recombination joined TRBV7-2 with TRBJ2-5, with TRBD1 identical over 7 junction bases. Material for sequencing was blood. The receptor comes from a man aged 18 to 35 in good health. The nucleotide sequence reads as follows: TGTGCCAGCAGCGTCTACAGGGGCCAAGAGACCCAGTACTTC. Its amino acids are CASSVYRGQETQYF.